These 23 T cell receptor beta chains came from one sample sequenced in a study of T cells of healthy individuals. TCRdb itself ran the 5' RACE reads through MiXCR, one entry per CDR3 protein. The data hold approximately 50,000 distinct CDR3 sequences, with roughly 15% observed a single time. These receptors all stem from a human donor in good health.

This clonotype was observed at least ten times. J is TRBJ1-2 and V is TRBV12-3 or TRBV12-4; no firm D call. This CDR3 is 16 amino acids long. V was shortened by 5 bases and J by 6 bases, with 22 bases between the two germline ends. Here the CDR3 reads CASSAAVEGRAHGYTF. In DNA form, the CDR3 reads TGTGCCAGCAGTGCTGCAGTGGAGGGCCGCGCGCATGGCTACACCTTC.

This clonotype came up many times. V gene TRBV6-5 combines with J gene TRBJ2-7; the D gene is possibly TRBD2 (6 bases). CDR1 and CDR2 from the germline V gene are MNHEY and SVGAGI. Trimming took 6 bases from V and 2 from J, leaving 14 bases between them. The CDR3 sequence is 14 residues long. The CDR3 protein is CASRLSGGTYEQYF. The CDR3 DNA sequence: TGTGCCAGCAGGTTAAGCGGCGGGACCTACGAGCAGTACTTC.

The sample holds many counts of this clonotype. This sequence joins TRBV7-2 and TRBJ2-5, with D unresolved. Looked up from germline, CDR1 is SGHTA and CDR2 is FQGNSA. Deletions cut 5 bases from V and 3 bases from J, with 4 bases between. This CDR3 contains 11 residues. This chain's CDR3 is CASSPKETQYF. The CDR3, as DNA: TGTGCCAGCAGCCCGAAAGAGACCCAGTACTTC.

This rearrangement joins TRBV10-1 to TRBJ2-3; TRBD1 or TRBD2 may be the D gene (5 bases each). CDR1 and CDR2 from the germline V gene are WNHNN and SYGVQD (reference sequence). V lost 7 bases to trimming and J lost 3 bases, with 14 bases between them. CDR3 length: 14 amino acids. CDR3 coding DNA: TGCGCCAGCAAGGGACCTTCTATAACAGATACGCAGTATTTT. Translated, it gives CASKGPSITDTQYF.

This clonotype was recorded at least ten times. V is TRBV7-9 and J is TRBJ1-1; no reliable D call. Trimming pared 2 bases from V and 0 bases from J, leaving 10 bases between. The CDR3 is 15 residues long. Germline loops: CDR1 SEHNR, CDR2 FQNEAQ (reference sequence). This CDR3 is CASSLLDGMNTEAFF. DNA of the CDR3: TGTGCCAGCAGCTTACTGGACGGCATGAACACTGAAGCTTTCTTT.

The rearrangement uses TRBV30 and TRBJ1-2, with a tentative D call TRBD1 (6 bases). Germline V CDR1 and CDR2: GTSNPN, SVGIG (reference sequence). The V gene lost 0 bases and the J gene lost 9 bases, with 11 bases spanning the gap. This CDR3 is built from 12 residues. The CDR3 DNA reads TGTGCCTGGAGTGTATCCCAGGGGAGCTACACCTTC. The encoded protein is CAWSVSQGSYTF. Full variable domain (missing parts from reference TRBV30 and TRBJ1-2): SQTIHQWPATLVQPVGSPLSLECTVEGTSNPNLYWYRQAAGRGLQLLFYSVGIGQISSEVPQNLSASRPQDRQFILSSKKLLLSDSGFYLCAWSVSQGSYTFGSGTRLTVV.

This rearrangement joins TRBV6-5 to TRBJ2-3, with D perhaps TRBD1 (5 bases). The germline CDR1 and CDR2 sequences are MNHEY and SVGAGI. V dropped 4 bases and J dropped 3 bases, with 11 bases sitting between them. The CDR3 totals 14 residues. CDR3: CASSSSGLTDTQYF. DNA of the CDR3: TGTGCCAGCAGTTCCTCAGGGTTGACAGATACGCAGTATTTT.

In its sample, this clonotype was seen a few times. The chain recombines TRBV7-2 with TRBJ2-4; D unresolved. Germline V gene data show CDR1 as SGHTA and CDR2 as FQGNSA. The CDR3 has 13 residues. With 0 bases removed from V and 9 bases from J, the gap between germline ends came to 9 bases. CDR3 sequence (DNA): TGTGCCAGCAGCTTAGCGGGTCCGGGCATTCAGTACTTC. Its protein product is CASSLAGPGIQYF.

This clonotype was seen ten or more times. The chain carries TRBV3-2 and TRBJ1-3; the table gives TRBD1 as D, unverified against the DNA. TRBV3-2 is recorded as a pseudogene. This CDR3 region has 14 residues. The CDR3, as DNA: TGTGCCAGCAGCCAAGAAGCAGGGCAGAACACCATATATTTT. Translation gives CASSQEAGQNTIYF.

This clonotype was detected a few times. The rearrangement links TRBV29-1 to TRBJ2-2; D possibly matches TRBD1 or TRBD2 (5 bases each). CDR1 SQVTM and CDR2 ANQGSEA come from the germline V gene. The ends were cut back, 3 bases at V and 4 bases at J, with 12 bases in the middle. The CDR3 totals 14 residues. The CDR3 region is CSVDEGRGTGELFF. The CDR3 bases are TGCAGCGTTGACGAGGGGCGCGGCACCGGGGAGCTGTTTTTT.

The table lists this clonotype with many counts. The genes are TRBV5-1 and TRBJ2-2, with D uncertain. Germline V gene data show CDR1 as SGHRS and CDR2 as YFSETQ. The CDR3 covers 13 residues. Between the trimmed V and J ends, which lost 4 bases and 4 bases, there was a span of 8 bases. CDR3: CASSLRLTGELFF. The CDR3, as DNA: TGCGCCAGCAGCCTACGCCTCACCGGGGAGCTGTTTTTT.

The V call is TRBV12-3 or TRBV12-4, the J call TRBJ1-1; 7 bases fit TRBD1. The CDR3 runs to 14 residues. J gave up 1 base and V 3 bases, and 2 bases lay outside the gene matches. The CDR3 loop reads CASSFGQANTEAFF. The CDR3 DNA reads as TGTGCCAGCAGTTTCGGACAGGCGAACACTGAAGCTTTCTTT.

The genes are TRBV7-6 and TRBJ2-7; TRBD1 matches 8 bases. V was clipped by 5 bases and J by 4 bases; unmatched bases: 10. This CDR3 contains 15 residues. CDR1 and CDR2 (germline): SGHVS, FNYEAQ. The CDR3 bases are TGTGCCAGCAGCGATCGACCCAGGGGGCGATACGAGCAGTACTTC. Encoded protein: CASSDRPRGRYEQYF.

This clonotype occurred many times. This chain uses TRBV2 with TRBJ2-3, with TRBD2 identical over 7 bases. After removal of 8 bases from V and 2 bases from J, the junction contained 16 bases not matched to a gene. The CDR3 is 17 residues long. The germline CDR1 and CDR2 sequences are SNHLY and FYNNEI. DNA of the CDR3: TGTGCCAGCGGAGGGGCTAGCGGAGTCCCTTTCACAGATACGCAGTATTTT. It translates to CASGGASGVPFTDTQYF.

There are a few counts of this clonotype. The chain combines TRBV7-9 with TRBJ2-1, with D maybe TRBD2 (6 bases). Germline V gives CDR1 SEHNR, CDR2 FQNEAQ (reference sequence). The V and J ends lost 5 bases and 10 bases respectively, with 9 bases between them. The CDR3 has 11 residues. This CDR3 reads CASSQSGEQFF. The CDR3 DNA reads TGTGCCAGCAGCCAGAGCGGGGAGCAGTTCTTC. Full variable domain (remainder filled in from reference TRBV7-9 and TRBJ2-1): DTGVSQNPRHKITKRGQNVTFRCDPISEHNRLYWYRQTLGQGPEFLTYFQNEAQLEKSRLLSDRFSAERPKGSFSTLEIQRTEQGDSAMYLCASSQSGEQFFGPGTRLTVL.

This clonotype showed up just a few times. The chain combines TRBV7-8 with TRBJ2-7; tentative D call: TRBD2 (5 bases). This CDR3 has 14 amino acids. CDR1 is SGHVS and CDR2 is FQNEAQ in the germline V gene. V was pared by 4 bases and J by 0 bases, with 10 bases between. The CDR3 here is CASSSRGNSYEQYF. The DNA for the CDR3 is TGTGCCAGCAGCTCCCGGGGAAACTCCTACGAGCAGTACTTC. The full variable domain, rest sourced from reference TRBV7-8 and TRBJ2-7, is GAGVSQSPRYKVAKRGQDVALRCDPISGHVSLFWYQQALGQGPEFLTYFQNEAQLDKSGLPSDRFFAERPEGSVSTLKIQRTQQEDSAVYLCASSSRGNSYEQYFGPGTRLTVT.

The chain couples TRBV2 to TRBJ2-1; 8 nucleotides line up with TRBD2. The V gene end was trimmed by 3 bases and the J gene end by 4 bases; junction bases not matched to a gene: 2. In germline, CDR1 is SNHLY, CDR2 FYNNEI. The CDR3 runs to 14 residues. The CDR3 DNA reads TGTGCCAGCAGTGACAAGCGGGGGTACAATGAGCAGTTCTTC. Translated: CASSDKRGYNEQFF. Filled out from reference TRBV2 and TRBJ2-1, the complete variable domain reads EPEVTQTPSHQVTQMGQEVILRCVPISNHLYFYWYRQILGQKVEFLVSFYNNEISEKSEIFDDQFSVERPDGSNFTLKIRSTKLEDSAMYFCASSDKRGYNEQFFGPGTRLTVL.

This clonotype appeared a few times. The V and J genes are TRBV30 and TRBJ1-1; D possibly corresponds to TRBD1 (6 bases). The V gene's germline CDR1 is GTSNPN and CDR2 SVGIG (reference sequence). This CDR3 comprises 13 residues. V lost 8 bases to trimming and J lost 4 bases, with 17 bases between them. CDR3 sequence reads: CAHDGGTGTEAFF. CDR3 DNA sequence: TGTGCCCACGATGGGGGCACGGGCACTGAAGCTTTCTTT. The full variable domain, with the rest looked up from reference TRBV30 and TRBJ1-1, is SQTIHQWPATLVQPVGSPLSLECTVEGTSNPNLYWYRQAAGRGLQLLFYSVGIGQISSEVPQNLSASRPQDRQFILSSKKLLLSDSGFYLCAHDGGTGTEAFFGQGTRLTVV.

This clonotype has at least ten counts. The chain combines TRBV5-1 with TRBJ1-1, with TRBD1 identical over 10 bases. V was clipped by 1 base and J by 5 bases; unmatched bases: 20. CDR1 and CDR2 (germline): SGHRS, YFSETQ. This CDR3 is 20 amino acids long. CDR3 DNA: TGCGCCAGCAGCTTGACCGGGTTTTACGGACAGGGGGGATCAGGGACTGAAGCTTTCTTT. This encodes CASSLTGFYGQGGSGTEAFF.

This clonotype was observed a few times. The chain recombines TRBV4-1 with TRBJ2-6; D remains ambiguous. V was cut by 1 base and J by 3 bases, with 4 bases left in between. The CDR3 has 14 amino acids. In germline, CDR1 is MGHRA, CDR2 YSYEKL. The CDR3 region has the DNA TGCGCCAGCAGCCAAGTCGTTGGGGCCAACGTCCTGACTTTC. Its translation is CASSQVVGANVLTF.

This clonotype was recorded only once. This may be a read error: a much more frequent sequence differs by one nucleotide. Since the CDR3 does not end with the conserved phenylalanine or tryptophan, this likely comes from a read error. The rearrangement links TRBV6-5 to TRBJ2-1; 8 nucleotides agree with TRBD2. Unmatched junction bases numbered 7, after V lost 2 bases and J lost 4 bases. CDR3 length: 16 residues. CDR1 and CDR2 (germline): MNHEY, SVGAGI. The CDR3 reads CASSYGELAAYNEQFL. The CDR3 region has the DNA TGTGCCAGCAGTTACGGGGAACTAGCGGCATACAATGAGCAGTTCCTC.

This clonotype has at least ten counts. The chain employs TRBV7-2 and TRBJ2-3; 9 bases line up with TRBD1. V trimming: 5 bases; J trimming: 5 bases; junction bases outside the gene matches: 5. Germline lookup yields CDR1 SGHTA and CDR2 FQGNSA. This CDR3 has 14 amino acids. CDR3 region: CASSRDRDKDTQYF. Here the CDR3 DNA reads TGTGCCAGCAGCCGGGACAGGGATAAAGATACGCAGTATTTT.

This clonotype was seen many times. The V gene is TRBV10-3, the J gene TRBJ2-7, with TRBD1 identical over 8 bases. This CDR3 has 14 residues. Trimming removed 7 bases from V and 3 bases from J; junction bases left unmatched: 8. CDR1 and CDR2 from the germline V gene are ENHRY and SYGVKD. The CDR3 reads CAITPDRDNYEQYF. As DNA, the CDR3 is TGTGCCATCACTCCGGACAGGGACAACTACGAGCAGTACTTC.